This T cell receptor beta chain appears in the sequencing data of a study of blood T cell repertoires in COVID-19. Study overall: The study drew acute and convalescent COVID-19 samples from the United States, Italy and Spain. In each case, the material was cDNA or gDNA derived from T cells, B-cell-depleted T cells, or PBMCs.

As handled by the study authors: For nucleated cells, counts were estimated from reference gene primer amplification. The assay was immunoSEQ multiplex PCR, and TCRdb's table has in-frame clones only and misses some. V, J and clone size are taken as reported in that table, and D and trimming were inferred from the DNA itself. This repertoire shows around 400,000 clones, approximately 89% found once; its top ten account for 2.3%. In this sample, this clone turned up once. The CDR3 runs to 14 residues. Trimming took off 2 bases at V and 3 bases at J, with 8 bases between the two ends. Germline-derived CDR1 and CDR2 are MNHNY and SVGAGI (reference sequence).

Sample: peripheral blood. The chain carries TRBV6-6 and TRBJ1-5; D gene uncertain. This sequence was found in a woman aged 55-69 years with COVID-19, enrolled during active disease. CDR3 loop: CASSYPGPNQPQHF. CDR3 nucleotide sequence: TGTGCCAGCAGTTACCCGGGTCCCAATCAGCCCCAGCATTTT.